These 10 T cell receptor beta chains were sequenced from one sample in a study of cytomegalovirus exposure and HLA in healthy donors. PCR was performed using 60 Vbeta and 13 Jbeta primers. TCRdb's table, derived via immunoSEQ multiplex PCR, lists solely in-frame clones and lacks some. This table holds around 150,000 clones, 88% found once. Sequencing was performed on PBMCs. These receptors were collected from a woman between 40 and 55 years old in good health and CMV-seronegative.

V and J are TRBV5-1 and TRBJ2-7, with a tentative D call TRBD2 (7 bases). Trimming took off 3 bases at V and 1 base at J, with 20 bases between the two ends. This CDR3 comprises 17 residues. Looked up from germline, CDR1 is SGHRS and CDR2 is YFSETQ. DNA for the CDR3: TGCGCCAGCAGCTGGGGCTTGGGGGGGCTTCAATCCTACGAGCAGTACTTC. This sequence encodes CASSWGLGGLQSYEQYF.

CDR3 protein: CASSHGQLAYEQYF. Here the CDR3 DNA reads TGTGCCAGCAGCCACGGACAGCTAGCCTACGAGCAGTACTTC. The rearrangement links TRBV7-8 to TRBJ2-7; a weak D match, TRBD1 (6 bases). The CDR3 length is 14 residues. The V gene lost 5 bases and the J gene lost 2 bases, with 13 bases spanning the gap. Germline V gene data show CDR1 as SGHVS and CDR2 as FQNEAQ.

The genes are TRBV7-2 and TRBJ2-7, with a tentative D call TRBD1 (6 bases). V lost 5 bases and J 12 bases, leaving 14 bases between the germline ends. The CDR3 is made up of 11 amino acids. Germline CDR1 reads SGHTA; CDR2 reads FQGNSA. The CDR3: CASSHDRMLYF. The CDR3 region has the DNA TGTGCCAGCAGCCACGACAGGATGTTGTACTTC.

This chain links TRBV11-3 with TRBJ2-1; 7 bases are a match to TRBD1. V shed 2 bases and J 1 base; nucleotides not matched to a gene: 5. This CDR3 region has 16 residues. Germline V gives CDR1 SGHNT, CDR2 YENEEA. The CDR3 region has the DNA TGTGCCAGCAGCTTATCCGAGGGACAGTCCTACAATGAGCAGTTCTTC. Translation gives CASSLSEGQSYNEQFF.

The chain links TRBV9 to TRBJ1-3; tentative D call: TRBD1 (5 bases). CDR1 and CDR2 from the germline V gene are SGDLS and YYNGEE. The length of the CDR3 is 14 residues. The V end was cut by 3 bases, the J end by 4 bases, with 11 bases between. The CDR3 DNA reads TGTGCCAGCAGCGCTCTCGGGGGGGGAAACACCATATATTTT. Its protein product is CASSALGGGNTIYF.

J is TRBJ2-5 and V is TRBV2, with D possibly TRBD2 on 6 matching bases. The last part of the DNA fits TRBJ2-7 better; the J call may be wrong. The germline gives CDR1 SNHLY, CDR2 FYNNEI. This CDR3 is 14 amino acids long. The CDR3 region has the DNA TGTGCCAGCAGTGAGACGGGACTCGGCTACGAGCAGTACTTC. It codes for CASSETGLGYEQYF.

CDR3 protein: CASSYFGQGGSPLHF. CDR3 nucleotides: TGTGCCAGCAGTTACTTCGGCCAGGGTGGATCACCCCTCCACTTT. V and J are TRBV6-5 and TRBJ1-6, with a possible D match to TRBD1 (5 bases). This CDR3 spans 15 amino acids. V dropped 1 base and J dropped 10 bases, with 14 bases sitting between them. Germline CDR1 reads MNHEY; CDR2 reads SVGAGI.

V usage is TRBV5-1 and J usage is TRBJ2-7; 13 positions match TRBD2. In germline, CDR1 is SGHRS, CDR2 YFSETQ. The CDR3 covers 16 residues. J was trimmed by 2 bases and V by 2 bases; bases with no gene match: 4. CDR3 protein: CASSFGTSGVTYEQYF. The CDR3 DNA is TGCGCCAGCAGCTTTGGGACTAGCGGGGTCACCTACGAGCAGTACTTC.

The rearrangement uses TRBV11-1 and TRBJ2-2; 9 bases are shared with TRBD1. The V and J ends lost 5 bases and 4 bases, in that order; junction bases with no gene match: 8. The germline gives CDR1 SGHAT, CDR2 FQDESV (reference sequence). The CDR3 extends over 16 amino acids. DNA of the CDR3: TGTGCCAGCAGCCCCGCGGGACAGGGTGTCACCGGGGAGCTGTTTTTT. It is translated as CASSPAGQGVTGELFF.

This chain uses TRBV18 with TRBJ2-7; weak D call: TRBD2 (5 bases). Looked up from germline, CDR1 is KGHSH and CDR2 is LQKENI. The CDR3 is 14 amino acids. The V end was cut by 3 bases, the J end by 0 bases, with 9 bases between. The CDR3 spells CASSPGRGSYEQYF. CDR3 in DNA: TGTGCCAGCTCACCCGGACGGGGCTCCTACGAGCAGTACTTC.